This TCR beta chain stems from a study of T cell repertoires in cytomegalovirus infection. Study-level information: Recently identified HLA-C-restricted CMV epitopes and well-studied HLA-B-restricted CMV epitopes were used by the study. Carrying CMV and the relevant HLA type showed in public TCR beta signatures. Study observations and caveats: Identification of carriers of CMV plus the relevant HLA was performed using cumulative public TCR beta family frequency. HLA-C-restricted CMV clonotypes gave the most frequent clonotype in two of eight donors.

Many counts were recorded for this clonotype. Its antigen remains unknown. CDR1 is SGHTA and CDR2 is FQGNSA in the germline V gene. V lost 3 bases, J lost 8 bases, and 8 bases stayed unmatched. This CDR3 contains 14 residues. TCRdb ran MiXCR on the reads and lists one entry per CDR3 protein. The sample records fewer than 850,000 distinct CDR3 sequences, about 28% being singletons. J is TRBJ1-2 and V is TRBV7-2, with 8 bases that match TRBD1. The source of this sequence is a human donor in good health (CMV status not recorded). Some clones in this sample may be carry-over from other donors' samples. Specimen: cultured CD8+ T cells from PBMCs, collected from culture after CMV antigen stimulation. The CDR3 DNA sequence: TGTGCCAGCAGCTTGAAGGGACAGGATGTCGGCTACACCTTC. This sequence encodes CASSLKGQDVGYTF.